The source of this T cell receptor (beta chain) is a study of control samples from healthy donors and cancer patients. Assay used: immunoSEQ multiplex PCR; TCRdb lists only in-frame clones, some missing. This sample yields about 110,000 clones, of which around 80% are seen a single time; about 5.9% belongs to the top ten. The germline V gene has CDR1 LGHDT and CDR2 YNNKEL (reference sequence). The CDR3 has 13 amino acids. With 1 base removed from V and 3 bases from J, the gap between germline ends came to 6 bases. The gene calls are TRBV3-1 (or the pseudogene TRBV3-2) and TRBJ2-5; D is undetermined. The TCR comes from a man between 18 and 29 years old in good health. Sequencing was carried out using blood. CDR3 protein: CASSQAGKETQYF. The CDR3 DNA sequence: TGTGCCAGCAGCCAAGCCGGAAAAGAGACCCAGTACTTC.